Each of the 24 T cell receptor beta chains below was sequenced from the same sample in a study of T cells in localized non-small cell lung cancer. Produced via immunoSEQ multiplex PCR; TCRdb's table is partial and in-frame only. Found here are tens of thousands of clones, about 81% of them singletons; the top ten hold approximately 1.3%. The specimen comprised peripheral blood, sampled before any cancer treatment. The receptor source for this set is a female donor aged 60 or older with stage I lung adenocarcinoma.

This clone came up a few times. The chain's CDR3 is CASSPDTRNTEAFF. The CDR3 DNA is TGTGCCAGCAGCCCGGATACTCGGAACACTGAAGCTTTCTTT. The chain carries TRBV5-4 and TRBJ1-1; D call uncertain. V gave up 4 bases and J gave up 1 base, with 11 bases separating them. Germline CDR1 and CDR2: SGHNT and YYREEE (reference sequence). The length of the CDR3 is 14 residues.

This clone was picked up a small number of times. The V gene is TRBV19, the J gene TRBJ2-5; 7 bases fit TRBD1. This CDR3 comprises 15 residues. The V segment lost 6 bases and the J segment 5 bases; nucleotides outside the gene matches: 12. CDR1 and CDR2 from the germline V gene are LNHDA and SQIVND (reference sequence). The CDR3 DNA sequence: TGTGCCAGTAGGCGGGTAGGGCAGGGGGAGGAGACCCAGTACTTC. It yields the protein CASRRVGQGEETQYF. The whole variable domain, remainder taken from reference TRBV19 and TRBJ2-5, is DGGITQSPKYLFRKEGQNVTLSCEQNLNHDAMYWYRQDPGQGLRLIYYSQIVNDFQKGDIAEGYSVSREKKESFPLTVTSAQKNPTAFYLCASRRVGQGEETQYFGPGTRLLVL.

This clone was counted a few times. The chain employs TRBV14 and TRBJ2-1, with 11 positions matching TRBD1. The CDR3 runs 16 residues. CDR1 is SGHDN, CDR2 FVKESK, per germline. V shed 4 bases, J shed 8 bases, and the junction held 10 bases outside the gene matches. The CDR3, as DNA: TGTGCCAGCAGCCGATCCGGGACAGGGGGGAGCCATGAGCAGTTCTTC. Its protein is CASSRSGTGGSHEQFF.

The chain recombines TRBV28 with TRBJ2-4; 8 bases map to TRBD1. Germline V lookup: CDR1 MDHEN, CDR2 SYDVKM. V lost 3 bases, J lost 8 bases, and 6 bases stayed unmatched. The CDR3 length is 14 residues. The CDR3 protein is CASSFRDRGDIQYF. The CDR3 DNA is TGTGCCAGCAGTTTCCGAGACAGGGGAGACATTCAGTACTTC.

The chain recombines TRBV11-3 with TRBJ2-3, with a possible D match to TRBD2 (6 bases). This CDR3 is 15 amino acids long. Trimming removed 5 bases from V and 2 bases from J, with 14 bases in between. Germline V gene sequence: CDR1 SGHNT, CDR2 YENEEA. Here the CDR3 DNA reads TGTGCCAGCAGCCCCCGGGACTCCTCCACAGATACGCAGTATTTT. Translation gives CASSPRDSSTDTQYF.

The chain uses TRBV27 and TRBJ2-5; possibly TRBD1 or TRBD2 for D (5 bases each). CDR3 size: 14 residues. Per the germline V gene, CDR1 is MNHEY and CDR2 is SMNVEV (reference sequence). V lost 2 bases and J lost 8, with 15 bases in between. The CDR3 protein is CASSLGGSLRTQYF. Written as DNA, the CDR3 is TGTGCCAGCAGTTTAGGGGGTAGTTTAAGAACCCAGTACTTC.

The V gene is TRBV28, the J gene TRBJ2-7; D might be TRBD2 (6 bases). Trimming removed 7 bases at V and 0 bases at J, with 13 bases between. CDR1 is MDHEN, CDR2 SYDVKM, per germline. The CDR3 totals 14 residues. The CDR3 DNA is TGTGCCAGCACCTTTAGCGGAGGCTCCTACGAGCAGTACTTC. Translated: CASTFSGGSYEQYF.

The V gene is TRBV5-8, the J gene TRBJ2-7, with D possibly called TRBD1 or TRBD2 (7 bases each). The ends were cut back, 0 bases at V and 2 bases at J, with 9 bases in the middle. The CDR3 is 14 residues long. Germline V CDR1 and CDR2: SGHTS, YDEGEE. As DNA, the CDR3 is TGTGCCAGCAGCTTGGCAGGGGGGGCCTACGAGCAGTACTTC. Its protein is CASSLAGGAYEQYF.

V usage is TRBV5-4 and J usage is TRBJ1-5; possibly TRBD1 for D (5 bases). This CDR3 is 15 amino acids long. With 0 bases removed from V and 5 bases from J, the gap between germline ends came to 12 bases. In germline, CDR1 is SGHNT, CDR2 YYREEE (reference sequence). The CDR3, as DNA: TGTGCCAGCAGCTTGGGGGGAAGAGGGGATCAGCCCCAGCATTTT. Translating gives CASSLGGRGDQPQHF.

Here the CDR3 reads CASSVGQGETEAFF. CDR3 DNA: TGTGCCAGCAGCGTCGGACAGGGGGAGACTGAAGCTTTCTTT. The chain carries TRBV7-3 and TRBJ1-1; 10 bases fit TRBD1. CDR1 and CDR2 (germline): SGHTA, FQGTGA. This CDR3 spans 14 amino acids. V was clipped by 5 bases and J by 5 bases; unmatched bases: 5. Filled out from reference TRBV7-3 and TRBJ1-1, the complete variable domain reads GAGVSQTPSNKVTEKGKYVELRCDPISGHTALYWYRQSLGQGPEFLIYFQGTGAADDSGLPNDRFFAVRPEGSVSTLKIQRTERGDSAVYLCASSVGQGETEAFFGQGTRLTVV.

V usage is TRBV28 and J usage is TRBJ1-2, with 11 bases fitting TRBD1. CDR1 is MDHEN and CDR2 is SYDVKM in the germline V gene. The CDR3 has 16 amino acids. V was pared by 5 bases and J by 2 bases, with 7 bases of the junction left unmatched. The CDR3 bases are TGTGCCAGCAGTCCTTTAGGACAGGGGGCCAACTATGGCTACACCTTC. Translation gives CASSPLGQGANYGYTF.

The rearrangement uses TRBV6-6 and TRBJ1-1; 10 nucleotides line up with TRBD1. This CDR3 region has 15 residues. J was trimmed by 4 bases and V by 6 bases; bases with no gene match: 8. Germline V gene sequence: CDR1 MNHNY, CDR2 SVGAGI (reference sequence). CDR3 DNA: TGTGCCAGCAGAGGACAGGGGGGTCGGGGCACTGAAGCTTTCTTT. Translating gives CASRGQGGRGTEAFF.

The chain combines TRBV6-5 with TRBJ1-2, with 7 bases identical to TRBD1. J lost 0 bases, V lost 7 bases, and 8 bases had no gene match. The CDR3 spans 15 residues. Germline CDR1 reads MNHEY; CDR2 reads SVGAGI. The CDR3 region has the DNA TGTGCCAGCAAAAGGACAGGCCGTTCTAACTATGGCTACACCTTC. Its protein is CASKRTGRSNYGYTF.

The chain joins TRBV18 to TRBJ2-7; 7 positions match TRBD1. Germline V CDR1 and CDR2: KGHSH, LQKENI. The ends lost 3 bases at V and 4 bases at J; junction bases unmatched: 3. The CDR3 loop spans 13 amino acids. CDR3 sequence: CASSPQGEYEQYF. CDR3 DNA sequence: TGTGCCAGCTCACCCCAGGGGGAGTACGAGCAGTACTTC. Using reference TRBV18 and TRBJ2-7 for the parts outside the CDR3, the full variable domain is NAGVMQNPRHLVRRRGQEARLRCSPMKGHSHVYWYRQLPEEGLKFMVYLQKENIIDESGMPKERFSAEFPKEGPSILRIQQVVRGDSAAYFCASSPQGEYEQYFGPGTRLTVT.

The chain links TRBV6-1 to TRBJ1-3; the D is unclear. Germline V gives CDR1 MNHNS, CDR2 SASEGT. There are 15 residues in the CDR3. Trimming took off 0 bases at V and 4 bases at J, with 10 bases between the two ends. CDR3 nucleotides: TGTGCCAGCAGTGAAGCACCGGGGTTGGGAAACACCATATATTTT. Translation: CASSEAPGLGNTIYF.

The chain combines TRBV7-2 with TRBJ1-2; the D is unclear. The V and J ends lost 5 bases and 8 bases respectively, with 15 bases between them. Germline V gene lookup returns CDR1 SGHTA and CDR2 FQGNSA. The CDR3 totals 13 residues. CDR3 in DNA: TGTGCCAGCAGCACCTTTCAAGTTAGGGGCTACACCTTC. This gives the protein CASSTFQVRGYTF.

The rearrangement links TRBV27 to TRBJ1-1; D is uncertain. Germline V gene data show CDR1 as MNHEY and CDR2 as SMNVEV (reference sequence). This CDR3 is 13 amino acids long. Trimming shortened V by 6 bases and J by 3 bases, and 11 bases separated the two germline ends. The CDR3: CASSRQEDTEAFF. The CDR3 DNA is TGTGCCAGCAGCCGCCAGGAGGACACTGAAGCTTTCTTT.

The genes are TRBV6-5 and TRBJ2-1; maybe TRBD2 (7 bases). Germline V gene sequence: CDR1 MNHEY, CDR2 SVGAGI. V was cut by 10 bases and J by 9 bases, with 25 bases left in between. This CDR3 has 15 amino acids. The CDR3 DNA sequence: TGTGCCACCCAGAGGGGGAGGGGAAGGGAGGCTGAGCAGTTCTTC. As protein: CATQRGRGREAEQFF.

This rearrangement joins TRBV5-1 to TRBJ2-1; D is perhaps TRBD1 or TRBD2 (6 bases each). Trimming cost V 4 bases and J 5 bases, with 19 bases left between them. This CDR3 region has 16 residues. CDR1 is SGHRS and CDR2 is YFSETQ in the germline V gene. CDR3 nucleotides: TGCGCCAGCAGCCCCCAGGCCGGGGGCGGACACAATGAGCAGTTCTTC. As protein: CASSPQAGGGHNEQFF.

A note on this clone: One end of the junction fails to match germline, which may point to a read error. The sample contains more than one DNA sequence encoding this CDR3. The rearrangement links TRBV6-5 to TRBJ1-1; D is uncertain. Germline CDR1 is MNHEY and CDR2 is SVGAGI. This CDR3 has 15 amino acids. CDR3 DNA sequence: TGTGCCAGCAGTTACTCGAGTGACATCCCGTCTGAAGCCTTCTTT. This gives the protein CASSYSSDIPSEAFF.

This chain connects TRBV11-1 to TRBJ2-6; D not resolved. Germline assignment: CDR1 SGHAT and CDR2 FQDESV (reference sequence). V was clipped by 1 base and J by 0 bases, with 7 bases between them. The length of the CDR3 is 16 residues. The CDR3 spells CASSLVLYSGANVLTF. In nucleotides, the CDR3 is TGTGCCAGCAGCTTAGTCCTCTACTCTGGGGCCAACGTCCTGACTTTC. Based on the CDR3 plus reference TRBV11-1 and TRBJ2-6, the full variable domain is EAEVAQSPRYKITEKSQAVAFWCDPISGHATLYWYRQILGQGPELLVQFQDESVVDDSQLPKDRFSAERLKGVDSTLKIQPAELGDSAMYLCASSLVLYSGANVLTFGAGSRLTVL.

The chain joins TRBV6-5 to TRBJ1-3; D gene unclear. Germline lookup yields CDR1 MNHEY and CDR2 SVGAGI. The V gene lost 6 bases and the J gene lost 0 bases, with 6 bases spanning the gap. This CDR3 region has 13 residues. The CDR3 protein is CASRVLSGNTIYF. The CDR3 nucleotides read TGTGCCAGCAGGGTCCTCTCTGGAAACACCATATATTTT.

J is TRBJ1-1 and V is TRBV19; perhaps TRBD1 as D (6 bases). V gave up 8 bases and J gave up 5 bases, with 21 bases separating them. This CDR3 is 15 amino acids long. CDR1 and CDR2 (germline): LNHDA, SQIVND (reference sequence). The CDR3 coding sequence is TGTGCCAGTGAGTACGGCAGGGGAAGTAGGACTGAAGCTTTCTTT. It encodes CASEYGRGSRTEAFF.

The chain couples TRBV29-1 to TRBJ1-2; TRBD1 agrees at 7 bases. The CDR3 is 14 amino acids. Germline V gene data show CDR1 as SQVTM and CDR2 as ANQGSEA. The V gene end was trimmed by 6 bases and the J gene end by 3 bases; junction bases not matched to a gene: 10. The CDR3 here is CSVIAQGVDYGYTF. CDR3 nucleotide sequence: TGCAGCGTCATAGCGCAGGGGGTAGACTATGGCTACACCTTC. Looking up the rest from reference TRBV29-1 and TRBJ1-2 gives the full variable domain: SAVISQKPSRDICQRGTSLTIQCQVDSQVTMMFWYRQQPGQSLTLIATANQGSEATYESGFVIDKFPISRPNLTFSTLTVSNMSPEDSSIYLCSVIAQGVDYGYTFGSGTRLTVV.